One and the same sample provided the 9 T cell receptor beta chains below, sequenced in a study of shared clonotypes between healthy human individuals. TCRdb's table, derived via immunoSEQ multiplex PCR, lists solely in-frame clones and lacks some. The sample lists some 1.5 million clones, 95% to 99% occurring once. The sequencing sample was made of naive CD4+ T cells sorted from blood. As to subset: CD45RA+ positively selected. These receptors were collected from a man aged 25-40 years in good health.

This clone was counted once. CDR3 residues: CASSEDGAGVYEQYF. CDR3 in DNA: TGCGCCAGCAGTGAGGATGGAGCGGGAGTGTACGAGCAGTACTTC. The rearrangement uses TRBV10-1 and TRBJ2-7, with TRBD2 matching 8 bases. The CDR3 has 15 amino acids. Losses at the gene ends were 2 bases for V and 4 bases for J; bases not matched to a gene: 7. Germline lookup yields CDR1 WNHNN and CDR2 SYGVQD (reference sequence).

The V gene is TRBV18, the J gene TRBJ1-3, with a tentative D call TRBD1 (6 bases). The CDR3 has 13 residues. Germline assignment: CDR1 KGHSH and CDR2 LQKENI. Trimming cost V 5 bases and J 7 bases, with 12 bases left between them. CDR3 DNA sequence: TGTGCCAGCTCAGACGACCAGGGGAACACCATATATTTT. Amino acid sequence: CASSDDQGNTIYF.

V usage is TRBV7-2 and J usage is TRBJ2-7, with 7 bases aligning to TRBD2. After removal of 1 base from V and 2 bases from J, the junction contained 5 bases not matched to a gene. Germline V gene data show CDR1 as SGHTA and CDR2 as FQGNSA. The CDR3 totals 15 residues. In DNA, the CDR3 is TGTGCCAGCAGCTTAGTACGAGGGAGGGCCTACGAGCAGTACTTC. As protein: CASSLVRGRAYEQYF.

As regards this clone: This CDR3 is also generated by other DNA sequences in the sample. The chain uses TRBV5-1 and TRBJ2-3; D is ambiguous. This CDR3 region has 14 residues. CDR1 and CDR2 from the germline V gene are SGHRS and YFSETQ. Trimming took off 0 bases at V and 2 bases at J, with 7 bases between the two ends. CDR3 sequence (DNA): TGCGCCAGCAGCTTGGGACTCTTCACAGATACGCAGTATTTT. It yields the protein CASSLGLFTDTQYF.

The chain carries TRBV5-1 and TRBJ2-3, with 11 bases that match TRBD2. Germline V gene lookup returns CDR1 SGHRS and CDR2 YFSETQ. The CDR3 consists of 17 residues. Trimming took 0 bases from V and 2 from J; bases not matched to a gene: 5. The CDR3 nucleotides are TGCGCCAGCAGCTTGGACCTAGCGGGAGGTCTCACAGATACGCAGTATTTT. Its protein is CASSLDLAGGLTDTQYF.

V and J are TRBV25-1 and TRBJ2-1; D gene ambiguous. Trimming cost V 1 base and J 12 bases, with 19 bases left between them. The CDR3 spans 15 residues. Germline lookup yields CDR1 MGHDK and CDR2 SYGVNS. In DNA, the CDR3 is TGTGCCAGCAGTGAATCCTTAGTAGGGATCAACGGGCAGTTCTTC. Its translation: CASSESLVGINGQFF.

The rearrangement links TRBV5-1 to TRBJ2-3; 16 bases map to TRBD2. From germline, CDR1 is SGHRS and CDR2 YFSETQ. The V segment lost 4 bases and the J segment 8 bases; nucleotides outside the gene matches: 4. CDR3 size: 15 residues. The CDR3 nucleotides are TGCGCCAGCAGCGTAGGGACTAGCGGGAGGGGTACGCAGTATTTT. Its protein product is CASSVGTSGRGTQYF.

This sequence joins TRBV5-4 and TRBJ2-1; 8 bases are shared with TRBD2. V shed 1 base, J shed 4 bases, and the junction held 10 bases outside the gene matches. The CDR3 is 17 residues long. Germline V gene data show CDR1 as SGHNT and CDR2 as YYREEE (reference sequence). CDR3 DNA sequence: TGTGCCAGCAGCTTGAGCTTAGGGGGACTAGTTTACAATGAGCAGTTCTTC. Amino acid sequence: CASSLSLGGLVYNEQFF.

The chain is built from TRBV7-2 and TRBJ2-1; 8 positions agree with TRBD1. With 7 bases clipped from V and 9 bases from J, the junction kept 14 bases outside the gene matches. The CDR3 totals 15 residues. The germline V gene encodes CDR1 SGHTA and CDR2 FQGNSA. In DNA form, the CDR3 reads TGTGCCAGCAACGCAAGACAGGGGAGGTTGGGTGAGCAGTTCTTC. This codes for CASNARQGRLGEQFF.